This T cell receptor beta chain appears in the sequencing data of a study of CD8+ T cells in alopecia areata. Only a few counts were recorded for this clone. V gave up 1 base and J gave up 6 bases, with 6 bases separating them. The CDR3 loop spans 12 amino acids. Germline CDR1 SGHDN, CDR2 FVKESK. Isolated RNA was reverse transcribed into cDNA used as the sequencing template. The repertoire was sequenced with immunoSEQ multiplex PCR; TCRdb's copy has only in-frame clones and lacks some. The repertoire holds more than 200,000 clones, roughly 69% seen once, with under 1.5% in the top ten. The TCR was taken from a human donor with alopecia areata. The material sequenced was CD4+ T cells sorted from blood, taken at week 0. V gene TRBV14 combines with J gene TRBJ2-5, with D uncertain. CDR3: CASSQVKKTQYF. The CDR3 nucleotides read TGTGCCAGCAGCCAAGTCAAGAAGACCCAGTACTTC.